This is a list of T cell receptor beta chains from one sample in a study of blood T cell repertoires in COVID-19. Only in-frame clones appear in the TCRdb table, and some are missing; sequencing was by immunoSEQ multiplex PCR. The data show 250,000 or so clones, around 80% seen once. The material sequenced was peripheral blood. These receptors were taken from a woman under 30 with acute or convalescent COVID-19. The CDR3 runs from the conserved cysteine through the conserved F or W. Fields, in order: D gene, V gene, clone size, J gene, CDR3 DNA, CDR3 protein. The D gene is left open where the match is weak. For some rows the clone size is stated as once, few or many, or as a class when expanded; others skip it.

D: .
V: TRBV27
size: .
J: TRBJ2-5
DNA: TGTGCCAGCAGCCAACAGGGTCGAGAGACCCAGTACTTC
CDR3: CASSQQGRETQYF

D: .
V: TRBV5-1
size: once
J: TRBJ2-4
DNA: TGCGCCAGCAGCCTAGGGCAGGGCGACATTCAGTACTTC
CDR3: CASSLGQGDIQYF

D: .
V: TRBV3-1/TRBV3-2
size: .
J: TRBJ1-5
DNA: TGTGCCAGCAGCCAAGGGGGCCAGCCCCAGCATTTT
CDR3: CASSQGGQPQHF

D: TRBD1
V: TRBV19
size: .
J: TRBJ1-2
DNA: TGTGCCAGTAGTATTCAGCCAGGGGGCTATCCCTATGGCTACACCTTC
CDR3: CASSIQPGGYPYGYTF

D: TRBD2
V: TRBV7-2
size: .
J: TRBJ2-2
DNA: TGTGCCAGCAGTACGACCGGGACTAGTGACACCGGGGAGCTGTTTTTT
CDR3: CASSTTGTSDTGELFF

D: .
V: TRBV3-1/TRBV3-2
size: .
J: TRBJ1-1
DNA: TGTGCCAGCAGCCGGCGGGATGGGAACACTGAAGCTTTCTTT
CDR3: CASSRRDGNTEAFF

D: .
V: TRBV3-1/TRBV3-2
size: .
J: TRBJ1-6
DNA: TGTGCCAGCAGCCGACGGGACTATAATTCACCCCTCCACTTT
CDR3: CASSRRDYNSPLHF

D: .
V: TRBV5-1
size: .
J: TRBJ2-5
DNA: TGCGCCAGCGGGATTGATTCGGGGGGCTTCTGGGAGACCCAGTACTTC
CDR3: CASGIDSGGFWETQYF

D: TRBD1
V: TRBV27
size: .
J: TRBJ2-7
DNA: TGTGCCACCGGACAGGGGGAAAACGAGCAGTACTTC
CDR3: CATGQGENEQYF

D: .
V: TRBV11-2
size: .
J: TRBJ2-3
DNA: TGTGCCAGCAGCTCAATACAGGGTTTCGGCACAGATACGCAGTATTTT
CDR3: CASSSIQGFGTDTQYF

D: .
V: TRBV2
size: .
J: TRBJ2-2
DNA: TGTGCCAGCAGTGAGGTCGGAGTCACCGGGGAGCTGTTTTTT
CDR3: CASSEVGVTGELFF

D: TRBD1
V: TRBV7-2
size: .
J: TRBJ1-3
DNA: TGTGCCAGCAGCTCGGGACAGCTAAACACCATATATTTT
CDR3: CASSSGQLNTIYF

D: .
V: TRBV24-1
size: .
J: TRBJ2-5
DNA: TGTGCCACCAGTGATTTGGGCAGGGCAGGCGAGACCCAGTACTTC
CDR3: CATSDLGRAGETQYF

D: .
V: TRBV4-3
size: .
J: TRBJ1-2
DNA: TGCGCCAGCAGCCAAGAAGCCGGGATCTATGGCTACACCTTC
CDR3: CASSQEAGIYGYTF

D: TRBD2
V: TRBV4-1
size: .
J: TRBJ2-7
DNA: TGCGCCAGCAGCCAAGAGGGGGTAGCGGGAACCTACGAGCAGTACTTC
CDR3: CASSQEGVAGTYEQYF

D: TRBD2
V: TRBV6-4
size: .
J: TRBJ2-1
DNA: TGTGCCAGCAGTATTGGACTAGAAGGCAATGAGCAGTTCTTC
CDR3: CASSIGLEGNEQFF

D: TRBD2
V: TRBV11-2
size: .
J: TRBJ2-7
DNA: TGTGCCAGCAGCTCCGTATCAGCGGGAGACTACGAGCAGTACTTC
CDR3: CASSSVSAGDYEQYF

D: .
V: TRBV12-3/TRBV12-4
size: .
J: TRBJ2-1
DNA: TGTGCCAGCAGTTTGGCGTCCGGGGAGCAGTTCTTC
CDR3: CASSLASGEQFF

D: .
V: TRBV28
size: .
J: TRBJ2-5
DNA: TGTGCCAGCACCACCAGTGAGTTCCAAGCGGGAGAGACCCAGTACTTC
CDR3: CASTTSEFQAGETQYF

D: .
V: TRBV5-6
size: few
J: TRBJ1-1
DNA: TGTGCCAGCAGTCGAACCACATCTGAAGCTTTCTTT
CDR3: CASSRTTSEAFF

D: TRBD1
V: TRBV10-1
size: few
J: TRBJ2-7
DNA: TGCGCCAGCAGTGATCCAGGACAGGGGGCCCACGAGCAGTACTTC
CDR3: CASSDPGQGAHEQYF

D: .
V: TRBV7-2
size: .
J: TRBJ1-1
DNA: TGTGCCAGCAGCTTACTACAGGGTAGGGAAGCTTTCTTT
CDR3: CASSLLQGREAFF

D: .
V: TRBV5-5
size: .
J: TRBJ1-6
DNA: TGTGCCAGCAGCTCCCTGCGGGACCCACCCCTCCACTTT
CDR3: CASSSLRDPPLHF

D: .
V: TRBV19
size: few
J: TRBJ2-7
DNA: TGTGCCAGTAGCCCGAAGACAGCACTACCGGGACTTGTCTACGAGCAGTACTTC
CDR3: CASSPKTALPGLVYEQYF

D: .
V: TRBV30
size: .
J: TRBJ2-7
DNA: TGTGCCTGGAGTCTGGCAGGCCGTCGGATGAGGCAGTACTTC
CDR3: CAWSLAGRRMRQYF

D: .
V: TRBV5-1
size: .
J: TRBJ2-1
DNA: TGCGCCAGCAGCTTGGAAACTAGTGGATACAATGAGCAGTTCTTC
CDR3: CASSLETSGYNEQFF

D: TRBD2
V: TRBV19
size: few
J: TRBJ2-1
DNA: TGTGCCAGTAGTATAGCGGGAGGGCCTAACAATGAGCAGTTCTTC
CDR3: CASSIAGGPNNEQFF